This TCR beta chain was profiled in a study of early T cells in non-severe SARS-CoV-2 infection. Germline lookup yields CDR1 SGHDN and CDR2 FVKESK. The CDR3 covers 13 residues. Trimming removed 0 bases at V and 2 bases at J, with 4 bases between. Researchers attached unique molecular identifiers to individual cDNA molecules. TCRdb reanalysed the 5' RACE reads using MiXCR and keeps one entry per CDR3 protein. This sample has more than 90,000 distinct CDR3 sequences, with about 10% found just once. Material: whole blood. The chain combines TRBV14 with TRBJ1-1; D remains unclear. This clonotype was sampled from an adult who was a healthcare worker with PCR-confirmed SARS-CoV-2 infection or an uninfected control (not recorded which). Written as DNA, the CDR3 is TGTGCCAGCAGCCAAGAACCTAACACTGAAGCTTTCTTT. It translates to CASSQEPNTEAFF.